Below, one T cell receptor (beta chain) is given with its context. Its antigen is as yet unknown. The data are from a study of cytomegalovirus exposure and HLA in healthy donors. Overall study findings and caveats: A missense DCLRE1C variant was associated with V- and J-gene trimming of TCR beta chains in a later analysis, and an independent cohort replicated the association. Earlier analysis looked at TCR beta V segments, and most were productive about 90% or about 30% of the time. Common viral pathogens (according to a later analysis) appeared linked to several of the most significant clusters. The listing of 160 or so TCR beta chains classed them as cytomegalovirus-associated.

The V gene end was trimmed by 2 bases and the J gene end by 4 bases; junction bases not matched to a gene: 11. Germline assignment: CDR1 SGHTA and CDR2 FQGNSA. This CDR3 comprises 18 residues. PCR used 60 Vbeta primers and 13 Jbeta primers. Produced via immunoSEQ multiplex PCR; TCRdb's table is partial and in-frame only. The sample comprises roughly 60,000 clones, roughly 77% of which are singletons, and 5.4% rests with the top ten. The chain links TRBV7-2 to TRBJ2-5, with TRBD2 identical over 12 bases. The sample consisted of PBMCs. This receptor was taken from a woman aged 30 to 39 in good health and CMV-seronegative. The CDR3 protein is CASSLMTSGSRGVETQYF. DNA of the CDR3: TGTGCCAGCAGCTTAATGACTAGCGGGAGCCGGGGGGTAGAGACCCAGTACTTC.